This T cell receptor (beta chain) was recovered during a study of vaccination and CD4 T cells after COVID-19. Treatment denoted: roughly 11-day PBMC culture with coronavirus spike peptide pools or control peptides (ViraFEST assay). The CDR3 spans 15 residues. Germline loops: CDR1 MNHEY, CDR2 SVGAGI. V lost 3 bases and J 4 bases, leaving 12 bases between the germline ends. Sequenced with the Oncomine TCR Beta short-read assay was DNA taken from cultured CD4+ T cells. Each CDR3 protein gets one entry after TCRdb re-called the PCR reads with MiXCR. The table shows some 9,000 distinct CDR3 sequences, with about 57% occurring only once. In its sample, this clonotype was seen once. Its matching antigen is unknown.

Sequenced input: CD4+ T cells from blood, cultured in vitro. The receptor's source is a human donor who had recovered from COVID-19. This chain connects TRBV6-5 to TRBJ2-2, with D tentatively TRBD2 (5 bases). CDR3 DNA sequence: TGTGCCAGCAGTTATAGCGACTATAGCACCGGGGAGCTGTTTTTT. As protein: CASSYSDYSTGELFF.